These 30 T cell receptor beta chains came from one sample sequenced in a study of identical twins. One entry per CDR3 protein, called by TCRdb with MiXCR from the 5' RACE reads. Of roughly 1.6 million distinct CDR3 sequences in the sample, about 32% were seen once. Sequencing input: cord blood. The receptors come from a newborn girl in good health.

This clonotype was found a few times. This rearrangement joins TRBV19 to TRBJ2-1; D may be TRBD1 or TRBD2 (6 bases each). CDR1 is LNHDA and CDR2 is SQIVND in the germline V gene (reference sequence). The length of the CDR3 is 13 residues. V lost 3 bases and J lost 9, with 12 bases in between. In nucleotides, the CDR3 is TGTGCCAGTAGTATCAGAGGGGGAGGTGAGCAGTTCTTC. As protein: CASSIRGGGEQFF.

This clonotype has more than one count but fewer than ten. The chain carries TRBV28 and TRBJ2-7, with TRBD2 matching 10 bases. V shed 8 bases, J shed 1 base, and the junction held 5 bases outside the gene matches. The germline V gene encodes CDR1 MDHEN and CDR2 SYDVKM. The CDR3 contains 14 residues. The CDR3: CASGGTSASYEQYF. The CDR3 DNA follows: TGTGCCAGCGGCGGGACTAGCGCTTCCTACGAGCAGTACTTC.

This clonotype was counted a few times. The rearrangement joins TRBV4-1 to TRBJ2-7; D not certain. Germline values: CDR1 MGHRA, CDR2 YSYEKL. The CDR3 is made up of 14 amino acids. V lost 1 base to trimming and J lost 2 bases, with 9 bases between them. CDR3 in amino acids: CASSQGSETYEQYF. Written as DNA, the CDR3 is TGCGCCAGCAGCCAAGGGTCCGAAACCTACGAGCAGTACTTC.

This clonotype was recorded a few times. The chain employs TRBV11-2 and TRBJ1-6; D unclear. Trimming cost V 2 bases and J 8 bases, with 16 bases left between them. CDR3 length equals 16 residues. CDR1 SGHAT and CDR2 FQNNGV come from the germline V gene. The CDR3 DNA reads TGTGCCAGCAGCTTACGGACCCCGGCCCGCCATTCACCCCTCCACTTT. It is translated as CASSLRTPARHSPLHF.

The V call is TRBV20-1, the J call TRBJ1-6; D possibly corresponds to TRBD1 (5 bases). The germline CDR1 and CDR2 sequences are DFQATT and SNEGSKA (reference sequence). The CDR3 sequence is 12 residues long. Deletions cut 2 bases from V and 8 bases from J, with 7 bases between. The CDR3 DNA follows: TGCAGTGCTAGACAGGGTTATTCACCCCTCCACTTT. It specifies CSARQGYSPLHF.

V and J are TRBV5-1 and TRBJ2-1; D not resolved. CDR1 is SGHRS and CDR2 is YFSETQ in the germline V gene. CDR3 length: 12 amino acids. Trimming took 1 base from V and 9 from J, leaving 8 bases between them. CDR3 in amino acids: CASSLYGSEQFF. The CDR3 DNA is TGCGCCAGCAGCTTGTATGGCAGTGAGCAGTTCTTC.

In its sample, this clonotype was seen a few times. The V call is TRBV27, the J call TRBJ1-2; unclear D gene. The CDR3 runs 13 residues. The germline V gene has CDR1 MNHEY and CDR2 SMNVEV (reference sequence). Trimming stripped 8 bases from V and 2 bases from J, with 12 bases between. The CDR3 protein is CASGPHGNYGYTF. The CDR3 DNA follows: TGTGCCAGCGGCCCCCATGGCAACTATGGCTACACCTTC.

This clonotype was detected ten times or more. J is TRBJ2-7 and V is TRBV21-1. TRBV21-1 is a pseudogene. CDR3 size: 12 residues. CDR3 DNA: TGTGCCAGCAGCAAAGTGGGATACGAGCAGTACTTC. Translation: CASSKVGYEQYF.

In its sample, this clonotype was seen a few times. The chain has TRBV10-3 and TRBJ1-2, with 7 nucleotides matching TRBD1. Germline CDR1 reads ENHRY; CDR2 reads SYGVKD. With V trimmed by 2 bases and J by 4 bases, 4 bases remained unmatched. The CDR3 is made up of 14 amino acids. The chain's CDR3 is CAISEVGQPYGYTF. CDR3 DNA: TGTGCCATCAGTGAGGTGGGACAGCCCTATGGCTACACCTTC.

Here the CDR3 reads CASSSSGRSPLHF. CDR3 nucleotides: TGCGCCAGCTCCTCCTCGGGGCGTTCACCCCTCCACTTT. The chain employs TRBV5-1 and TRBJ1-6, with D possibly matching TRBD1 (5 bases). V was pared by 7 bases and J by 9 bases, with 14 bases between. Germline V gives CDR1 SGHRS, CDR2 YFSETQ. This CDR3 is built from 13 residues.

This clonotype came up many times. This chain connects TRBV5-1 to TRBJ2-7; TRBD2 is a possible D gene (6 bases). The ends were cut back, 4 bases at V and 0 bases at J, with 17 bases in the middle. The CDR3 has 16 residues. Per germline, CDR1 SGHRS and CDR2 YFSETQ. In nucleotides, the CDR3 is TGCGCCAGCAGCCGTATAGCGGTTAAAGGCTCCTACGAGCAGTACTTC. This translates into CASSRIAVKGSYEQYF.

This CDR3 reads CSAISGGRYNEQFF. In DNA, the CDR3 is TGCAGTGCTATATCGGGAGGGCGTTACAATGAGCAGTTCTTC. This rearrangement joins TRBV20-1 to TRBJ2-1, with 8 bases lining up with TRBD2. The germline gives CDR1 DFQATT, CDR2 SNEGSKA (reference sequence). J lost 4 bases, V lost 4 bases, and 6 bases had no gene match. This CDR3 is 14 amino acids long.

The chain joins TRBV20-1 to TRBJ2-3, with D unclear. Between the trimmed V and J ends, which lost 0 bases and 2 bases, there was a span of 9 bases. The CDR3 covers 14 residues. Germline CDR1 DFQATT, CDR2 SNEGSKA (reference sequence). CDR3 coding DNA: TGCAGTGCTAGAGATTATGACATCACAGATACGCAGTATTTT. Amino acids: CSARDYDITDTQYF.

This clonotype turned up a few times. The chain employs TRBV7-2 and TRBJ2-1, with TRBD2 matching 13 bases. After removal of 4 bases from V and 6 bases from J, the junction contained 3 bases not matched to a gene. The germline CDR1 and CDR2 sequences are SGHTA and FQGNSA. CDR3 size: 15 residues. The CDR3 DNA sequence: TGTGCCAGCAGCTGGACTAGCGGGAGTCTCAATGAGCAGTTCTTC. This encodes CASSWTSGSLNEQFF.

This chain joins TRBV27 and TRBJ2-7, with 9 positions matching TRBD2. The germline CDR1 and CDR2 sequences are MNHEY and SMNVEV (reference sequence). J was trimmed by 2 bases and V by 5 bases; bases with no gene match: 7. There are 15 residues in the CDR3. The CDR3 DNA reads TGTGCCAGCAGTCCCCGACTAGCGGCTACCTACGAGCAGTACTTC. Translation: CASSPRLAATYEQYF.

In this sample, this clonotype turned up many times. The chain couples TRBV10-3 to TRBJ2-1; 10 bases align to TRBD1. The germline gives CDR1 ENHRY, CDR2 SYGVKD. The CDR3 totals 14 residues. Unmatched junction bases numbered 3, after V lost 5 bases and J lost 5 bases. The CDR3 nucleotides read TGTGCCATCAGTTGGGACAGGGGAAACAATGAGCAGTTCTTC. Amino acids: CAISWDRGNNEQFF.

The genes are TRBV18 and TRBJ1-6; D gene uncertain. CDR1 is KGHSH, CDR2 LQKENI, per germline. Deletions cut 0 bases from V and 9 bases from J, with 15 bases between. This CDR3 is built from 16 residues. The CDR3 nucleotides are TGTGCCAGCTCACCACCTGGGGTACAAGGGATTTCACCCCTCCACTTT. Protein product: CASSPPGVQGISPLHF.

The CDR3 protein is CSAKRDRGFTDTQYF. Here the CDR3 DNA reads TGCAGTGCTAAGCGGGACAGGGGCTTCACAGATACGCAGTATTTT. The J gene is TRBJ2-3, the V gene TRBV20-1; 10 bases match TRBD1. Germline-derived CDR1 and CDR2 are DFQATT and SNEGSKA (reference sequence). Trimming took 4 bases from V and 2 from J; bases not matched to a gene: 6. The CDR3 runs 15 residues.

V and J are TRBV29-1 and TRBJ2-4; 15 nucleotides match TRBD2. The germline V gene encodes CDR1 SQVTM and CDR2 ANQGSEA. The CDR3 is 15 residues long. This CDR3 reads CNVGTSGRSGNIQYF. CDR3 bases: TGCAACGTCGGGACTAGCGGGAGGTCTGGAAACATTCAGTACTTC.

This chain joins TRBV24-1 and TRBJ1-2; no clear D gene. V lost 3 bases and J lost 7, with 20 bases in between. This CDR3 spans 16 amino acids. Germline-derived CDR1 and CDR2 are KGHDR and SFDVKD. The CDR3 DNA follows: TGTGCCACCAGTGATCCTAGCGACACGTCCTATGCTGGCTACACCTTC. Its translation is CATSDPSDTSYAGYTF.

This clonotype turned up a few times. The gene calls are TRBV25-1 and TRBJ2-1, with 8 bases that match TRBD1. CDR3 length: 15 residues. V dropped 4 bases and J dropped 6; count of bases not matched to a gene: 8. CDR1 MGHDK and CDR2 SYGVNS come from the germline V gene. In DNA, the CDR3 is TGTGCCAGCAGTGGAGGGACAGGTCGGGGCAATGAGCAGTTCTTC. It specifies CASSGGTGRGNEQFF.

This clonotype was detected only a few times. J is TRBJ2-7 and V is TRBV20-1; 15 bases fit TRBD2. Trimming cost V 0 bases and J 5 bases; bases outside gene matches: 11. Germline assignment: CDR1 DFQATT and CDR2 SNEGSKA (reference sequence). CDR3 length: 18 amino acids. Here the CDR3 reads CSAREVGTSGRLVDEQYF. The CDR3 DNA is TGCAGTGCTAGAGAGGTCGGGACTAGCGGGAGGTTAGTGGACGAGCAGTACTTC.

This clonotype was detected many times. The chain carries TRBV10-3 and TRBJ2-5; D is ambiguous. The CDR3 sequence is 12 residues long. The V end lost 4 bases, the J end lost 8 bases, and 11 bases lay between the germline ends. The germline V gene encodes CDR1 ENHRY and CDR2 SYGVKD. The CDR3 sequence: CAISGNWGTQYF. In nucleotides, the CDR3 is TGTGCCATCAGTGGGAATTGGGGTACCCAGTACTTC.

This chain links TRBV6-1 with TRBJ1-1; D unresolved. Germline V gene lookup returns CDR1 MNHNS and CDR2 SASEGT. The CDR3 covers 13 residues. V gave up 9 bases and J gave up 1 base, with 12 bases separating them. The CDR3 loop reads CASRTVTNTEAFF. The CDR3, as DNA: TGTGCCAGTCGAACAGTAACGAACACTGAAGCTTTCTTT.

This clonotype was seen more than once but under ten times. V usage is TRBV2 and J usage is TRBJ2-7; D remains ambiguous. The CDR3 spans 14 residues. The germline CDR1 and CDR2 sequences are SNHLY and FYNNEI. Trimming took off 8 bases at V and 0 bases at J, with 14 bases between the two ends. CDR3 sequence reads: CASEVEKTSYEQYF. Written as DNA, the CDR3 is TGTGCCAGCGAAGTAGAAAAGACCTCCTACGAGCAGTACTTC.

The chain has TRBV12-5 and TRBJ2-1; 7 positions match TRBD2. The J call may be incorrect, as the DNA end agrees better with TRBJ2-7. CDR1 and CDR2 (germline): LGHNT, FRNRAP. There are 16 residues in the CDR3. The CDR3 loop is CASALPLAPAYNEQYF. The CDR3 nucleotides read TGTGCTAGTGCCCTTCCACTAGCGCCGGCCTACAATGAGCAGTACTTC.

In this sample, this clonotype turned up a few times. The chain carries TRBV24-1 and TRBJ1-2; D remains ambiguous. This CDR3 is 14 amino acids long. CDR1 and CDR2 from the germline V gene are KGHDR and SFDVKD. The V end was cut by 0 bases, the J end by 3 bases, with 7 bases between. The CDR3 is CATSDLGRDYGYTF. The CDR3 region has the DNA TGTGCCACCAGTGATTTGGGGAGGGACTATGGCTACACCTTC.

This clonotype showed up just a few times. The chain is built from TRBV12-3 or TRBV12-4 and TRBJ2-1; TRBD2 might be the D (5 bases). The CDR3 contains 13 residues. Trimming took 6 bases from V and 9 from J, leaving 15 bases between them. The CDR3: CASSREGRGEQFF. CDR3 DNA: TGTGCCAGCAGCCGAGAGGGTAGAGGTGAGCAGTTCTTC.

The rearrangement uses TRBV7-2 and TRBJ1-5, with D unclear. Germline V lookup: CDR1 SGHTA, CDR2 FQGNSA. V shed 1 base and J shed 4 bases, with 11 bases lying between them. The CDR3 is 15 residues long. DNA for the CDR3: TGTGCCAGCAGCTTAGGGCGACACCTAAATCAGCCCCAGCATTTT. This sequence encodes CASSLGRHLNQPQHF.

This clonotype occurred a few times. The V call is TRBV27, the J call TRBJ2-7, with a tentative D call TRBD1 (5 bases). The V gene's germline CDR1 is MNHEY and CDR2 SMNVEV (reference sequence). The germline V and J ends were trimmed by 4 bases and 3 bases, with 13 bases remaining between them. This CDR3 spans 14 amino acids. DNA for the CDR3: TGTGCCAGCAGTTCAGGGTCCCCAAGCTACGAGCAGTACTTC. Residues: CASSSGSPSYEQYF.